This T cell receptor beta chain was obtained from a study of T cell responses to AZD1222 COVID-19 vaccine. Sequenced by immunoSEQ multiplex PCR; TCRdb stores in-frame clones only, minus some. This table has over 100,000 clones, more than 90% appearing once. V was shortened by 2 bases and J by 2 bases, with 9 bases between the two germline ends. The CDR3 is 15 amino acids. CDR1 SGHTA and CDR2 FQGTGA come from the germline V gene. The source material was peripheral blood, sampled on day 0 of AZD1222 vaccination. The clonotype was recovered from an adult in good health. J is TRBJ2-2 and V is TRBV7-3; D remains ambiguous. The CDR3 coding sequence is TGTGCCAGCAGCTTATCTCGTGGAAACACCGGGGAGCTGTTTTTT. Translating gives CASSLSRGNTGELFF.